A selection of T cell receptor beta chains follows, all from one sample in a study of cytomegalovirus exposure and HLA in healthy donors. Assay: immunoSEQ multiplex PCR; the TCRdb copy retains only in-frame clones and omits some. This repertoire includes about 120,000 clones. Sequencing was carried out using PBMCs. Receptors originate from a young man in good health and CMV-seronegative. Both conserved end residues are part of each CDR3. The D gene is left open where the match is weak.

CASSFTGIAAEAFF	TGTGCCAGCAGTTTCACAGGAATAGCGGCTGAAGCTTTCTTT	TRBV2	TRBJ1-1	-
CASSSALASTGGGSNEKLFF	TGTGCCAGCAGCAGCGCTCTAGCCTCGACAGGGGGAGGTTCTAATGAAAAACTGTTTTTT	TRBV6-4	TRBJ1-4	TRBD1
CASSPRLVRETQYF	TGCGCCAGCAGCCCCAGACTAGTCCGGGAGACCCAGTACTTC	TRBV4-1	TRBJ2-5	-
CASSPRGGDALNTEAFF	TGTGCCAGCAGCCCAAGGGGGGGGGACGCCCTGAACACTGAAGCTTTCTTT	TRBV6-4	TRBJ1-1	-
CAIRTLPTYEQYF	TGTGCCATCCGGACACTACCAACCTACGAGCAGTACTTC	TRBV2	TRBJ2-7	-
CASTRLAGFQETQYF	TGCGCCAGCACAAGACTAGCGGGGTTCCAAGAGACCCAGTACTTC	TRBV4-1	TRBJ2-5	TRBD2
CASSPRQMDTEAFF	TGTGCCAGCTCACCCCGACAGATGGACACTGAAGCTTTCTTT	TRBV18	TRBJ1-1	-
CASSRDRGQGYTF	TGTGCCAGCAGCCGGGACAGGGGGCAGGGCTACACCTTC	TRBV6-5	TRBJ1-2	TRBD1
CASSLMDRGLDGELFF	TGTGCCAGCAGCTTAATGGACAGGGGGCTAGACGGGGAGCTGTTTTTT	TRBV5-4	TRBJ2-2	TRBD1
CASNERRETQYF	TGTGCCAGCAACGAGAGGAGAGAGACCCAGTACTTC	TRBV2	TRBJ2-5	-
CASSLGDRRDTEAFF	TGTGCCAGCAGCTTAGGGGACAGGAGAGACACTGAAGCTTTCTTT	TRBV7-9	TRBJ1-1	TRBD1
CASTISFGTSGYNEQFF	TGTGCCAGCACCATATCATTCGGGACTAGCGGGTACAATGAGCAGTTCTTC	TRBV28	TRBJ2-1	TRBD2
CASSGPGGSSYNEQFF	TGTGCCAGCAGTGGCCCGGGAGGGAGCTCCTACAATGAGCAGTTCTTC	TRBV27	TRBJ2-1	TRBD2
CASSLGLELQETQYF	TGTGCCAGCAGCTTGGGTCTAGAGCTTCAAGAGACCCAGTACTTC	TRBV7-8	TRBJ2-5	-
CASSPSMTGGGDTEAFF	TGTGCCAGCTCACCATCGATGACAGGGGGCGGCGACACTGAAGCTTTCTTT	TRBV18	TRBJ1-1	TRBD1
CAWTWSQPAVTEQYF	TGTGCCTGGACTTGGAGCCAGCCAGCTGTAACCGAGCAGTACTTC	TRBV30	TRBJ2-7	-
CASSLSRETQYF	TGTGCCAGCAGCTTATCCCGGGAGACCCAGTACTTC	TRBV7-2	TRBJ2-5	-
CASSSHPGQGSEQFF	TGTGCCAGCAGCTCCCACCCAGGACAGGGAAGTGAGCAGTTCTTC	TRBV11-3	TRBJ2-1	TRBD1
CASSENGVSVQFF	TGCGCCAGCAGCGAAAACGGGGTGAGCGTGCAGTTCTTC	TRBV10-1	TRBJ2-1	-
CAISENGEYYEQYF	TGTGCCATCAGTGAGAATGGAGAGTATTACGAGCAGTACTTC	TRBV10-3	TRBJ2-7	-
CASSLEVGPPVIYEQYF	TGTGCCAGCAGCTTAGAAGTGGGGCCCCCAGTAATCTACGAGCAGTACTTC	TRBV7-9	TRBJ2-7	-
CASSQGWSKQYF	TGTGCCAGCAGCCAAGGGTGGAGTAAGCAGTACTTC	TRBV14	TRBJ2-5	-
CASSFFAGGTGGYTF	TGTGCCAGCAGTTTCTTCGCAGGGGGCACCGGTGGCTACACCTTC	TRBV28	TRBJ1-2	TRBD1
CASSLGRGGGPDTEAFF	TGTGCCAGCAGCTTAGGTCGGGGAGGGGGGCCGGACACTGAAGCTTTCTTT	TRBV11-1	TRBJ1-1	-